Below, one T cell receptor (beta chain) is given with its context. The CDR3 is 14 residues long. CDR1 MNHNS and CDR2 SASEGT come from the germline V gene. The V and J ends lost 0 bases and 10 bases respectively, with 15 bases between them. The sample originates from a study of blood T cell repertoires in COVID-19. Assay: immunoSEQ multiplex PCR; the TCRdb copy retains only in-frame clones and omits some. The repertoire includes some 100,000 clones, around 87% of them detected once, and 7% to 9% sits in the top ten. The chain links TRBV6-1 to TRBJ1-1, with TRBD1 as a possible D gene (5 bases). Sequencing used peripheral blood. This receptor was obtained from a human donor in a cohort sampled during active COVID-19. CDR3 amino acids: CASSEARGVVRAFF. The DNA of the CDR3 is TGTGCCAGCAGTGAAGCCCGGGGGGTTGTCCGAGCTTTCTTT.